These 18 T cell receptor beta chains were sequenced from one sample in a study of blood T cell repertoires in COVID-19. Sequencing used immunoSEQ multiplex PCR; TCRdb keeps in-frame clones, though not all of them. The repertoire holds roughly 87,000 clones, with roughly 82% as singletons. The sequenced sample was peripheral blood. The receptors were sampled from a man aged 45-65 years with active COVID-19.

The chain combines TRBV24-1 with TRBJ1-4, with a tentative D call TRBD1 (5 bases). The germline V gene encodes CDR1 KGHDR and CDR2 SFDVKD. V was shortened by 7 bases and J by 0 bases, with 11 bases between the two germline ends. The CDR3 length is 15 residues. CDR3 sequence: CATRGRGTTNEKLFF. In DNA, the CDR3 is TGTGCCACCAGAGGCCGGGGGACAACTAATGAAAAACTGTTTTTT.

CDR3 sequence reads: CATSDGPGANVLTF. DNA for the CDR3: TGTGCCACCAGTGATGGGCCTGGGGCCAACGTCCTGACTTTC. V is TRBV24-1 and J is TRBJ2-6; D gene ambiguous. CDR1 is KGHDR, CDR2 SFDVKD, per germline. This CDR3 comprises 14 residues. The V gene lost 3 bases and the J gene lost 2 bases, with 4 bases spanning the gap.

The chain is built from TRBV6-2 or TRBV6-3 and TRBJ2-7; D unclear. CDR1 is MNHEY, CDR2 SVGEGT, per germline. This CDR3 has 13 residues. Trimming pared 2 bases from V and 6 bases from J, leaving 11 bases between. DNA for the CDR3: TGTGCCAGCAGTTACGCGGCTTTCACCGAGCAGTACTTC. Its protein is CASSYAAFTEQYF.

This clone was seen only once. The CDR3 is CASSTTTGAWNTEAFF. CDR3 nucleotide sequence: TGTGCCAGCAGTACTACGACAGGGGCTTGGAACACTGAAGCTTTCTTT. The chain links TRBV2 to TRBJ1-1, with 8 bases matching TRBD1. After removal of 5 bases from V and 1 base from J, the junction contained 9 bases not matched to a gene. Germline values: CDR1 SNHLY, CDR2 FYNNEI. The CDR3 is 16 amino acids.

The V call is TRBV7-2, the J call TRBJ2-1; possible D gene TRBD2, 6 bases. V shed 5 bases and J shed 3 bases, with 14 bases lying between them. The V gene's germline CDR1 is SGHTA and CDR2 FQGNSA. The CDR3 loop spans 15 amino acids. The CDR3 nucleotides read TGTGCCAGCAGCCCGATAGGAGGGAACTACAATGAGCAGTTCTTC. The encoded protein is CASSPIGGNYNEQFF.

This rearrangement joins TRBV21-1 to TRBJ2-2; the D call TRBD1 from the table was never checked on the DNA. TRBV21-1 has pseudogene status. The CDR3 is 15 residues long. The CDR3 DNA reads as TGTGCCAGCAGCAACCGGGACAAAACTCTCCGGGGAGCTGTTTTT. Translating gives CASSNRDKTLRGAVF.

The chain has TRBV25-1 and TRBJ2-3, with 9 positions matching TRBD2. CDR1 and CDR2 from the germline V gene are MGHDK and SYGVNS. CDR3 length: 14 amino acids. The ends lost 7 bases at V and 6 bases at J; junction bases unmatched: 8. This chain's CDR3 is CASTWAGGPDTQYF. The CDR3 DNA is TGTGCCAGCACGTGGGCGGGGGGGCCGGATACGCAGTATTTT.

The chain is built from TRBV27 and TRBJ1-5; the D is unclear. The V gene's germline CDR1 is MNHEY and CDR2 SMNVEV (reference sequence). There are 15 residues in the CDR3. V was cut by 3 bases and J by 7 bases, with 16 bases left in between. Here the CDR3 DNA reads TGTGCCAGCAGTTTTTTGGGCGGGTCGGGCCAGCCCCAGCATTTT. It codes for CASSFLGGSGQPQHF.

The DNA for the CDR3 is TGTGCCAGCAGCCTAGACCCCGTCAGGGATGCAGGAAACACCATATATTTT. Encoded protein: CASSLDPVRDAGNTIYF. This chain uses TRBV7-2 with TRBJ1-3; D is perhaps TRBD1 (5 bases). The CDR3 covers 17 residues. The germline CDR1 and CDR2 sequences are SGHTA and FQGNSA. V dropped 5 bases and J dropped 4 bases, with 21 bases sitting between them. The whole variable domain, filled in from reference TRBV7-2 and TRBJ1-3, reads GAGVSQSPSNKVTEKGKDVELRCDPISGHTALYWYRQSLGQGLEFLIYFQGNSAPDKSGLPSDRFSAERTGGSVSTLTIQRTQQEDSAVYLCASSLDPVRDAGNTIYFGEGSWLTVV.

A single count supports this clone. The same CDR3 is also encoded by other DNA sequences in this sample. The gene calls are TRBV28 and TRBJ1-3; D remains ambiguous. Germline V gene sequence: CDR1 MDHEN, CDR2 SYDVKM. CDR3 length: 15 residues. Trimming left V 6 bases short and J 0 bases short, with 12 bases between. CDR3 sequence reads: CASSLGGYSGNTIYF. The CDR3 bases are TGTGCCAGCAGCTTGGGAGGATACTCTGGAAACACCATATATTTT. The full variable domain, with the rest looked up from reference TRBV28 and TRBJ1-3, is DVKVTQSSRYLVKRTGEKVFLECVQDMDHENMFWYRQDPGLGLRLIYFSYDVKMKEKGDIPEGYSVSREKKERFSLILESASTNQTSMYLCASSLGGYSGNTIYFGEGSWLTVV.

This rearrangement joins TRBV5-4 to TRBJ1-5; 7 bases are a match to TRBD1. The CDR3 consists of 15 residues. CDR1 and CDR2 (germline): SGHNT, YYREEE (reference sequence). V dropped 0 bases and J dropped 4; count of bases not matched to a gene: 4. CDR3 in DNA: TGTGCCAGCAGCTTGGACCAGGGGGAAAATCAGCCCCAGCATTTT. Protein: CASSLDQGENQPQHF.

In this sample, this clone turned up once. The chain is built from TRBV28 and TRBJ2-1, with D possibly being TRBD1 (5 bases). Trimming pared 8 bases from V and 0 bases from J, leaving 23 bases between. There are 18 residues in the CDR3. The germline V gene encodes CDR1 MDHEN and CDR2 SYDVKM. CDR3: CASAPDDFRTLSYNEQFF. The CDR3 DNA follows: TGTGCCAGCGCGCCCGATGACTTTCGGACACTCTCCTACAATGAGCAGTTCTTC.

The chain joins TRBV6-6 to TRBJ1-3, with 8 bases that match TRBD1. Losses at the gene ends were 8 bases for V and 0 bases for J; bases not matched to a gene: 9. Germline V gene lookup returns CDR1 MNHNY and CDR2 SVGAGI (reference sequence). The CDR3 sequence is 16 residues long. The CDR3 DNA is TGTGCCAGCGCCGACAGGGGACCTCTCTCTGGAAACACCATATATTTT. This gives the protein CASADRGPLSGNTIYF.

This clone was observed once. The J gene is TRBJ1-4, the V gene TRBV3-1 (or the pseudogene TRBV3-2); weak D call: TRBD1 (5 bases). Germline assignment: CDR1 LGHDT and CDR2 YNNKEL (reference sequence). CDR3 length: 14 amino acids. Trimming removed 1 base at V and 6 bases at J, with 9 bases between. Written as DNA, the CDR3 is TGTGCCAGCAGCCAAGCAGGGTTATATGAAAAACTGTTTTTT. Protein: CASSQAGLYEKLFF.

J is TRBJ1-2 and V is TRBV10-3; TRBD1 matches 7 bases. The CDR3 is 13 residues long. Looked up from germline, CDR1 is ENHRY and CDR2 is SYGVKD. Trimming removed 5 bases from V and 6 bases from J; junction bases left unmatched: 6. CDR3 coding DNA: TGTGCCATCAGTTTACAGGGGTTAGATGGCTACACCTTC. Protein: CAISLQGLDGYTF.

The V and J genes are TRBV7-9 and TRBJ2-1, with D unresolved. Germline loops: CDR1 SEHNR, CDR2 FQNEAQ (reference sequence). Trimming cost V 5 bases and J 2 bases, with 10 bases left between them. CDR3 length: 14 residues. The CDR3 coding sequence is TGTGCCAGCAGCCCCGACTTAGCCTACAATGAGCAGTTCTTC. Translating it yields CASSPDLAYNEQFF.

This chain links TRBV16 with TRBJ2-7; possible D gene TRBD1, 6 bases. Germline V gives CDR1 KGHSY, CDR2 FQNENV. Trimming took off 6 bases at V and 4 bases at J, with 16 bases between the two ends. The CDR3 sequence is 14 residues long. CDR3 nucleotides: TGTGCCAGCAGTCCGAGGGCAGGGGATTACGAGCAGTACTTC. This sequence encodes CASSPRAGDYEQYF.

The CDR3 sequence is CASSWMGGREETQYF. CDR3 DNA sequence: TGCGCCAGCAGCTGGATGGGAGGGAGGGAAGAGACCCAGTACTTC. The gene calls are TRBV5-1 and TRBJ2-5, with 7 bases lining up with TRBD2. CDR1 is SGHRS and CDR2 is YFSETQ in the germline V gene. V gave up 3 bases and J gave up 3 bases; unmatched junction bases: 8. The CDR3 has 15 amino acids.